This T cell receptor (beta chain) was recorded in a study of blood T cell repertoires in COVID-19. Across the study: Sample material is recorded as cDNA or gDNA derived from T cells, B-cell-depleted T cells, or PBMCs.

Germline loops: CDR1 SGHAT, CDR2 FQNNGV. V shed 5 bases, J shed 0 bases, and the junction held 9 bases outside the gene matches. There are 16 residues in the CDR3. Study processing details: Counts of nucleated cells, estimated from reference gene primer amplification, were obtained. Assay: immunoSEQ multiplex PCR; the TCRdb copy retains only in-frame clones and omits some. V, J and clone size are taken as reported in that table, and D and trimming were inferred from the DNA itself. In the table there are 180,000 or so clones, over 75% of which are singletons. This clone appeared a few times. What was sequenced was peripheral blood. V is TRBV11-2 and J is TRBJ1-2, with 7 bases matching TRBD1. This TCR derives from an elderly woman with acute or convalescent COVID-19. The DNA of the CDR3 is TGTGCCAGCAGCCCTGGATGGACAGGCCCTAACTATGGCTACACCTTC. Translating it yields CASSPGWTGPNYGYTF.